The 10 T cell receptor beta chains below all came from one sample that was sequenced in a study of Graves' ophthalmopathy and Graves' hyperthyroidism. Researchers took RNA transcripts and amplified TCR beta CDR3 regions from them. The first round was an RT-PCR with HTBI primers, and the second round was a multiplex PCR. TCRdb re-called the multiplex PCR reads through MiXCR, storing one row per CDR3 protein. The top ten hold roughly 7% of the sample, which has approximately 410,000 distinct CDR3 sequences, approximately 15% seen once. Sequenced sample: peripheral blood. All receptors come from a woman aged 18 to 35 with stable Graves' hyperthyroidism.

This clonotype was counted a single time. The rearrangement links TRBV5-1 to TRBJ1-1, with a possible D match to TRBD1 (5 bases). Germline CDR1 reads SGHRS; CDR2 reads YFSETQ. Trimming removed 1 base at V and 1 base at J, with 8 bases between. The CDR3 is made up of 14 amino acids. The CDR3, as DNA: TGCGCCAGCAGCTTGTTAGGGGAGAACACTGAAGCTTTCTTT. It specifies CASSLLGENTEAFF.

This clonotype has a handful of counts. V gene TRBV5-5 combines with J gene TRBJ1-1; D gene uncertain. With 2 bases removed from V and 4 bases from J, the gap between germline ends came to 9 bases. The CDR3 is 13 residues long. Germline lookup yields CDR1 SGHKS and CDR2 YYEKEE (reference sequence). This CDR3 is CASSFRTSTEAFF. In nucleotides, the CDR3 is TGTGCCAGCAGCTTTCGGACCTCCACTGAAGCTTTCTTT.

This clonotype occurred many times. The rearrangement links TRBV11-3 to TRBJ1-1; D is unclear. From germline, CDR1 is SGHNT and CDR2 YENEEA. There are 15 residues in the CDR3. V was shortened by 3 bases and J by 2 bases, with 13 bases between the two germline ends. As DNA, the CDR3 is TGTGCCAGCAGCTTCGAAGGGTCCCCCAACACTGAAGCTTTCTTT. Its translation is CASSFEGSPNTEAFF.

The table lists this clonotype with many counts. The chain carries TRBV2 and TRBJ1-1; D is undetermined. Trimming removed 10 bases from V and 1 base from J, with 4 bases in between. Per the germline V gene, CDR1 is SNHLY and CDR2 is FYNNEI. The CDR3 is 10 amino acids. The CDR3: CAMGNTEAFF. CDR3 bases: TGTGCCATGGGGAACACTGAAGCTTTCTTT.

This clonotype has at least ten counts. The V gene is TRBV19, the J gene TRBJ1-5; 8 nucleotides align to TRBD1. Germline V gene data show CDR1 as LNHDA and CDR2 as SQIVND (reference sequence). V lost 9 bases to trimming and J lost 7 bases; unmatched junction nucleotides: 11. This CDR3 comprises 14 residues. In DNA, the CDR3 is TGTGCCAGCGCCGTTACAGGGGGTGGCCAGCCCCAGCATTTT. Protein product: CASAVTGGGQPQHF.

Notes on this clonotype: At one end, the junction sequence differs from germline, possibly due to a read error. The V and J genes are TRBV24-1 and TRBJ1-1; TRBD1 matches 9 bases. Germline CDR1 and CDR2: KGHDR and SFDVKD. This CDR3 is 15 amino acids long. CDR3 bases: TGTGCCACCAGTGATTCCGGGACAGGGAACACTGAATCTTTCTTT. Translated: CATSDSGTGNTESFF.

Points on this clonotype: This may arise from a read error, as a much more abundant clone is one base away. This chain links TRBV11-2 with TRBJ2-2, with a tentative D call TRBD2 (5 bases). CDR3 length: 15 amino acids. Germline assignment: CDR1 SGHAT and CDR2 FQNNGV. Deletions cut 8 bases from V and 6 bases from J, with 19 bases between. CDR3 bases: TGTGCCAGCGGCCGGACCCAAGCGGCGGCCGGGGAGCTGTTTTTT. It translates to CASGRTQAAAGELFF.

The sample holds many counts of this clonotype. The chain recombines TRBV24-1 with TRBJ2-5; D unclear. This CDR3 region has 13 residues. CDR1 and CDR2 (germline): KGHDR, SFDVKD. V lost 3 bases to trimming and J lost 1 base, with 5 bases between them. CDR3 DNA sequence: TGTGCCACCAGTGATCCGGCCCAAGAGACCCAGTACTTC. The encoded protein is CATSDPAQETQYF.

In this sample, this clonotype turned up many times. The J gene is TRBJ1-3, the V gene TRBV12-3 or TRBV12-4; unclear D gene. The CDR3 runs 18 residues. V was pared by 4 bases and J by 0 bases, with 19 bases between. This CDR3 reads CASSYLGRWTYSGNTIYF. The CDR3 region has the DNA TGTGCCAGCAGTTACCTAGGGCGCTGGACCTACTCTGGAAACACCATATATTTT.

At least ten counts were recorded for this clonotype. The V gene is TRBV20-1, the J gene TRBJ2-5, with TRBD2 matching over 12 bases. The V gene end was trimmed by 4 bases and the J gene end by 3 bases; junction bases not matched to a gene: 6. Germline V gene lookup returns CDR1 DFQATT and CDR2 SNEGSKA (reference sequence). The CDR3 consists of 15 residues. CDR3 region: CSANPWTSGEETQYF. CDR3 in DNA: TGCAGTGCTAACCCCTGGACTAGCGGGGAAGAGACCCAGTACTTC.